The 11 T cell receptor beta chains below come from one sample, sequenced in a study of T cell repertoires in cytomegalovirus infection. TCRdb re-called the reads through MiXCR, storing one row per CDR3 protein. The sample records roughly 630,000 distinct CDR3 sequences, 20% to 25% being singletons. The sample comprised CD8+ T cells from PBMCs. Source of these receptors: a human donor in good health (CMV status not recorded). Some clones in this sample may be carry-over from other donors' samples.

This clonotype was recorded a few times. V usage is TRBV29-1 and J usage is TRBJ2-3; D ambiguous. The CDR3 contains 17 residues. Germline lookup yields CDR1 SQVTM and CDR2 ANQGSEA. V lost 7 bases and J lost 0, with 23 bases in between. The chain's CDR3 is CSAVGLIPDTSTDTQYF. CDR3 sequence (DNA): TGCAGCGCGGTAGGGCTTATTCCGGATACTAGCACAGATACGCAGTATTTT.

This clonotype was detected ten times or more. This sequence joins TRBV7-2 and TRBJ2-5; D call uncertain. The CDR3 is 13 residues long. Germline CDR1 and CDR2: SGHTA and FQGNSA. V lost 5 bases to trimming and J lost 4 bases, with 11 bases between them. The CDR3 nucleotides are TGTGCCAGCAGCCCTATGGGGTCAGAGACCCAGTACTTC. Residues: CASSPMGSETQYF.

This clonotype was found a few times. The gene calls are TRBV20-1 and TRBJ1-2; 7 nucleotides match TRBD1. This CDR3 contains 15 residues. Germline lookup yields CDR1 DFQATT and CDR2 SNEGSKA (reference sequence). With 2 bases clipped from V and 7 bases from J, the junction kept 13 bases outside the gene matches. As DNA, the CDR3 is TGCAGTGCTAGACCGAGACAGGGAGACCCTCCTGGCTACACCTTC. This translates into CSARPRQGDPPGYTF.

J is TRBJ2-1 and V is TRBV29-1; TRBD1 might be the D (6 bases). V was cut by 3 bases and J by 0 bases, with 18 bases left in between. This CDR3 has 17 amino acids. Per the germline V gene, CDR1 is SQVTM and CDR2 is ANQGSEA. CDR3 loop: CSVDGTPFRSSYNEQFF. In DNA form, the CDR3 reads TGCAGCGTTGACGGGACACCTTTCAGGTCCTCCTACAATGAGCAGTTCTTC.

CDR3 residues: CSALKLAHTQYF. As DNA, the CDR3 is TGCAGTGCGCTAAAACTAGCACATACGCAGTATTTT. This chain joins TRBV20-1 and TRBJ2-3; D is possibly TRBD2 (6 bases). Germline V gene sequence: CDR1 DFQATT, CDR2 SNEGSKA (reference sequence). CDR3 size: 12 residues. The V end lost 6 bases, the J end lost 7 bases, and 14 bases lay between the germline ends.

This clonotype was seen ten or more times. The chain is built from TRBV7-9 and TRBJ2-7; D is unresolved. Per germline, CDR1 SEHNR and CDR2 FQNEAQ (reference sequence). Trimming pared 3 bases from V and 0 bases from J, leaving 9 bases between. CDR3 length equals 14 residues. CDR3: CASSLGGYSYEQYF. Here the CDR3 DNA reads TGTGCCAGCAGCTTGGGCGGTTACTCCTACGAGCAGTACTTC.

The rearrangement links TRBV18 to TRBJ2-5; D gene unclear. The V and J ends lost 2 bases and 5 bases respectively, with 6 bases between them. CDR3 length equals 12 residues. From germline, CDR1 is KGHSH and CDR2 LQKENI. The CDR3, as DNA: TGTGCCAGCTCACCAACATGGGAGACCCAGTACTTC. This gives the protein CASSPTWETQYF.

This clonotype was seen once. The chain has TRBV5-1 and TRBJ2-2, with 7 nucleotides matching TRBD1. The CDR3 extends over 13 amino acids. Germline CDR1 is SGHRS and CDR2 is YFSETQ. The V and J ends lost 9 bases and 5 bases, in that order; junction bases with no gene match: 7. CDR3 loop: CATNPTGTGELFF. The DNA for the CDR3 is TGCGCCACCAACCCGACAGGGACCGGGGAGCTGTTTTTT.

This clonotype appeared a few times. The CDR3, as DNA: TGTGCCAGCAGCCCAGGGAACCGTGGGGAAGGCTACACCTTC. Translated: CASSPGNRGEGYTF. The rearrangement joins TRBV7-9 to TRBJ1-2; tentative D call: TRBD1 (5 bases). CDR1 and CDR2 (germline): SEHNR, FQNEAQ (reference sequence). This CDR3 spans 14 amino acids. Trimming left V 5 bases short and J 8 bases short, with 18 bases between.

The chain combines TRBV7-9 with TRBJ2-1; 9 bases are a match to TRBD1. V trimming: 3 bases; J trimming: 7 bases; junction bases outside the gene matches: 7. The CDR3 is made up of 15 amino acids. The V gene's germline CDR1 is SEHNR and CDR2 FQNEAQ (reference sequence). The CDR3 reads CASSFRDRVGNEQFF. In DNA form, the CDR3 reads TGTGCCAGCAGCTTTCGGGACAGGGTCGGGAATGAGCAGTTCTTC.

This clonotype was seen ten or more times. The chain joins TRBV10-1 to TRBJ1-1; the match to TRBD1 covers 8 bases. With 5 bases clipped from V and 7 bases from J, the junction kept 3 bases outside the gene matches. The CDR3 spans 12 residues. Germline V gene data show CDR1 as WNHNN and CDR2 as SYGVQD (reference sequence). The CDR3 DNA sequence: TGCGCCAGCAGTCCAGGGGGCATTGAAGCTTTCTTT. Translated, it gives CASSPGGIEAFF.